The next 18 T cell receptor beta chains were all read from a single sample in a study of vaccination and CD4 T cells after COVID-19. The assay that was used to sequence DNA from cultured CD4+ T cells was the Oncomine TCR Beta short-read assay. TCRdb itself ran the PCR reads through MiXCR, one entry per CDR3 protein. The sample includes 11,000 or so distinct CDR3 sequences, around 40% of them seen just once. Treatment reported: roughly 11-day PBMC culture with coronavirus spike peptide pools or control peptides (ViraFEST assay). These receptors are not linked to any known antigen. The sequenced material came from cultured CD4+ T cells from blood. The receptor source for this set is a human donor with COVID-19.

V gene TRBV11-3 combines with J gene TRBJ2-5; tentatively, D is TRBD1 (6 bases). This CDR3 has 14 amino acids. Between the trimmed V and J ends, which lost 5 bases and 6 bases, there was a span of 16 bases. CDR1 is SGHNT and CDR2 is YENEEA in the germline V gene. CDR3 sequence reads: CASSTTQGVKTQYF. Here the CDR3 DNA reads TGTGCCAGCAGCACCACACAGGGAGTAAAGACCCAGTACTTC.

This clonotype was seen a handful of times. CDR3 sequence reads: CASSFVRGTPYEQYF. For the CDR3, the DNA is TGTGCCAGCAGTTTTGTGCGGGGGACCCCCTACGAGCAGTACTTC. This rearrangement joins TRBV12-3 or TRBV12-4 to TRBJ2-7; TRBD2 agrees at 7 bases. The CDR3 is 15 residues long. With V trimmed by 3 bases and J by 2 bases, 7 bases remained unmatched.

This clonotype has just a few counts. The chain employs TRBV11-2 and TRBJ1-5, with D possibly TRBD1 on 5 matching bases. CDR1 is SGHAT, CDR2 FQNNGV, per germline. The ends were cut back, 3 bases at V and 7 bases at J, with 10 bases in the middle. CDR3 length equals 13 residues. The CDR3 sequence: CASSLRDGQPQHF. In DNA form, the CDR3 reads TGTGCCAGCAGCTTGAGGGACGGGCAGCCCCAGCATTTT.

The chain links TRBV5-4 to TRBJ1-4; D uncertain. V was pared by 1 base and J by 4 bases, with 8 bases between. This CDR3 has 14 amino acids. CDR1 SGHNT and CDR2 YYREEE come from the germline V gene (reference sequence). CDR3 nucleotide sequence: TGTGCCAGCAGCTTGTTGGAAGATAATGAAAAACTGTTTTTT. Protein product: CASSLLEDNEKLFF.

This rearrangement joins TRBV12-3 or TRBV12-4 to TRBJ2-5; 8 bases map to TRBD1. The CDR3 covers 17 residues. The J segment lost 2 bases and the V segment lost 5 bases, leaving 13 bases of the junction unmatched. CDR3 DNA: TGTGCCAGCAGTCCTGACATCCCTGGACAGGGACAAGAGACCCAGTACTTC. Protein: CASSPDIPGQGQETQYF.

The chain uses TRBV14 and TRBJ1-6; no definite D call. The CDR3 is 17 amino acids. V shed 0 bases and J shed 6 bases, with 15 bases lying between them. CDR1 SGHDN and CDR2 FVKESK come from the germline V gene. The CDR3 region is CASSQDLFLGTNSPLHF. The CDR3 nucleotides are TGTGCCAGCAGCCAAGATCTGTTTTTGGGTACTAATTCACCCCTCCACTTT.

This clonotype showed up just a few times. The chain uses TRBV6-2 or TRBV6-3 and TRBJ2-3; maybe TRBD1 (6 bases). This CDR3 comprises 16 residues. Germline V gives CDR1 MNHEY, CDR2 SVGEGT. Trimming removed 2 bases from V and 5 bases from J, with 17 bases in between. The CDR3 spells CASSYDRAGGQDTQYF. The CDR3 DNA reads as TGTGCCAGCAGTTACGATCGTGCTGGGGGCCAAGATACGCAGTATTTT.

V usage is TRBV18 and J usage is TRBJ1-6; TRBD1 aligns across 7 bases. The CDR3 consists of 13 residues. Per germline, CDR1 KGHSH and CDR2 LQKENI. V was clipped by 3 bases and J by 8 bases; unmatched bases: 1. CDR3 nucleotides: TGTGCCAGCTCACCTCAGGGGGATTCACCCCTCCACTTT. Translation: CASSPQGDSPLHF.

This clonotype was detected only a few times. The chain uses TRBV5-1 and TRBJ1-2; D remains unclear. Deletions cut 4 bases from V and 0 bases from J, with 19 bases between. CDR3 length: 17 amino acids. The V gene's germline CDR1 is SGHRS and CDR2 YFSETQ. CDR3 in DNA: TGCGCCAGCAGCCCGACGTCCGTTCTAGCGGCTAACTATGGCTACACCTTC. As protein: CASSPTSVLAANYGYTF.

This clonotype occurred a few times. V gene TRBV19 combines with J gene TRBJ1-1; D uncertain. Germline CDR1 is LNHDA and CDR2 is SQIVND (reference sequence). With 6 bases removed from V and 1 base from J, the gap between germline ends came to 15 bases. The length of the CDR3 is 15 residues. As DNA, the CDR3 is TGTGCCAGTAGCTACAAGACTCCTACGAACACTGAAGCTTTCTTT. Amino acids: CASSYKTPTNTEAFF.

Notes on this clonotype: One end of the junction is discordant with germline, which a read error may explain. The CDR3 nucleotides read TGTGCTAGCAGCCCACAACAGGGCGCAGGAAACACCATATATTTT. Protein sequence: CASSPQQGAGNTIYF. This chain joins TRBV7-7 and TRBJ1-3; tentatively, D is TRBD1 (6 bases). The CDR3 loop spans 15 amino acids. Germline CDR1 is SSHAT and CDR2 is FNYEAQ (reference sequence).

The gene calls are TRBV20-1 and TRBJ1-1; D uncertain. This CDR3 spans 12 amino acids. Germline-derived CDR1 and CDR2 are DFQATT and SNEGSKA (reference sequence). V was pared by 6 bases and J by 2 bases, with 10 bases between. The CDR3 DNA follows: TGCAGTGCCGCCGGCCGAAACACTGAAGCTTTCTTT. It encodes CSAAGRNTEAFF.

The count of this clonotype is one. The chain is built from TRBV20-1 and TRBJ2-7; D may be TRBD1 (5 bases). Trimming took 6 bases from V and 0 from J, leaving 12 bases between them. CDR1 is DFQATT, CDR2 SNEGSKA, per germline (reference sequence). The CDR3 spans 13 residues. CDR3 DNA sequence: TGCAGTGCCGTCGGACAACCCTCCTACGAGCAGTACTTC. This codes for CSAVGQPSYEQYF.

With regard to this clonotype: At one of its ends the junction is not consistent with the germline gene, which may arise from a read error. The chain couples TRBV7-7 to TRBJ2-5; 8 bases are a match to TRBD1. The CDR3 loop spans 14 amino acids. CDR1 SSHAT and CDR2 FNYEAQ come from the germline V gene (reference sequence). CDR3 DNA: TGTGCTAGCAGCAAGGACAGGGTGGGGGAGACCCAGTACTTC. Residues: CASSKDRVGETQYF. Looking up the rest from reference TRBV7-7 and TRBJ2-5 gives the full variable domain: GAGVSQSPRYKVTKRGQDVTLRCDPISSHATLYWYQQALGQGPEFLTYFNYEAQPDKSGLPSDRFSAERPEGSISTLTIQRTEQRDSAMYRCASSKDRVGETQYFGPGTRLLVL.

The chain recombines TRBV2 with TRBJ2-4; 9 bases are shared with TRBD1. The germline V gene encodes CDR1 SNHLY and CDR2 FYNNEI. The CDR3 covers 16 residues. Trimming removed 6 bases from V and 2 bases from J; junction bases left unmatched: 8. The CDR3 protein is CASSADRGLTKNIQYF. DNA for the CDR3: TGTGCCAGCAGCGCAGACAGGGGGTTGACCAAAAACATTCAGTACTTC.

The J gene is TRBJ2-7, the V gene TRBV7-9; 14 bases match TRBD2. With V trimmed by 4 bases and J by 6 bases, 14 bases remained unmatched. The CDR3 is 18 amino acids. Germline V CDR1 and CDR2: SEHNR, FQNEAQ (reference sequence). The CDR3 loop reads CASSSMGTSGGGASEQYF. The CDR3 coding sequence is TGTGCCAGCAGCTCGATGGGGACTAGCGGGGGTGGGGCCTCCGAGCAGTACTTC.

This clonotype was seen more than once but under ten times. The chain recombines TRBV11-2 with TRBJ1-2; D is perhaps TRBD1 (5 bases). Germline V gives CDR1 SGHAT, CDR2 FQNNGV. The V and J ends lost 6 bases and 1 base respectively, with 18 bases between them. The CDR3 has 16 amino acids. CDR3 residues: CASSSPGDLGNYGYTF. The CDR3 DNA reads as TGTGCCAGCAGTTCCCCCGGGGACCTGGGTAACTATGGCTACACCTTC.

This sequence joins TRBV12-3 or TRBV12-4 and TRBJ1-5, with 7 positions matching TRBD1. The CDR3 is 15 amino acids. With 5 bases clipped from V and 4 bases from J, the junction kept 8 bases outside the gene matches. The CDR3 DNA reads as TGTGCCAGCAGTCGAGACAGGGCCCGAAATCAGCCCCAGCATTTT. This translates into CASSRDRARNQPQHF.